This T cell receptor (beta chain) was sequenced for a study of immune evolution from preneoplasia to lung adenocarcinoma. V gave up 5 bases and J gave up 5 bases; unmatched junction bases: 15. CDR3 length: 17 amino acids. Germline assignment: CDR1 SGHAT and CDR2 FQNNGV. Sequencing was performed with immunoSEQ multiplex PCR; in TCRdb, only in-frame clones are kept and a portion is missing. The profile shows 7,600 or so clones, approximately 75% of them singletons. Notes on this clone: Its antigen remains unknown.

Patients had resection in Japan or China between the mid-2010s and the late 2010s. Study-wide results and limits: Later-stage lesions seemingly showed higher T cell density and diversity than normal lung.

The rearrangement uses TRBV11-2 and TRBJ2-5; 9 bases match TRBD1. This receptor was taken from a person aged 60 to 80 with lung adenocarcinoma. Material: FFPE adjacent normal lung tissue. The CDR3 reads CASSPPGQGVGRETQYF. The CDR3 DNA sequence: TGTGCCAGCAGCCCACCGGGACAGGGAGTCGGAAGGGAGACCCAGTACTTC.